The clone carrying this T cell receptor (beta chain) appeared a few times. What it recognizes is unknown. This sample was taken from a study of blood T cells in healthy people across ages. For the study at large: Template switching recovered approximately one barcoded beta molecule for every two T cells.

Then a second PCR, running about 6 to 11 cycles, was carried out with a sample-barcoded 5' primer and a J-beta primer mix. MiXCR was run by TCRdb on the 5' RACE reads, yielding one entry per CDR3 protein. Of about 1.4 million distinct CDR3 sequences listed, approximately 59% are singletons. Overall study results and limits: Higher naive T cell percentage went strongly together with higher TCR beta diversity.

Between the trimmed V and J ends, which lost 6 bases and 2 bases, there was a span of 17 bases. Germline CDR1 reads LNHDA; CDR2 reads SQIVND (reference sequence). The CDR3 spans 15 residues. Sequenced: blood. The receptor comes from a man aged 18-30 years in good health. The gene calls are TRBV19 and TRBJ2-7; D possibly corresponds to TRBD1 (6 bases). CDR3 sequence reads: CASSSPGQGPYEQYF. The CDR3 DNA is TGTGCCAGTAGCAGCCCGGGACAAGGCCCCTACGAGCAGTACTTC.